The TCR beta chain described here comes from a study of OX40 agonist ivuxolimab in advanced cancers. V dropped 1 base and J dropped 4 bases, with 10 bases sitting between them. From germline, CDR1 is SEHNR and CDR2 FQNEAQ (reference sequence). The CDR3 is 14 residues long. This table comes from immunoSEQ multiplex PCR, and its TCRdb copy is limited to in-frame clones, with some not included. Among about 85,000 clones listed, roughly 84% were seen once. The clonotype comes from an adult with an advanced solid tumor such as melanoma, head and neck, liver or kidney cancer. The rearrangement uses TRBV7-9 and TRBJ1-2, with D maybe TRBD1 (5 bases). The material sequenced was CD4+ or CD8+ T cells sorted from blood, taken in a trial of the OX40 agonist ivuxolimab. DNA for the CDR3: TGTGCCAGCAGCTTAGGGACCGGGGCCTATGGCTACACCTTC. This encodes CASSLGTGAYGYTF.